The TCR beta chain described here comes from a study of blood T cells in healthy people across ages. Study-level points and caveats: Higher diversity, along with more naive CD4+ cells, distinguished long-lived donors from aged donors. While age rose, TCR beta diversity per million T cells dropped in a roughly linear way.

CDR1 and CDR2 from the germline V gene are PRHDT and FYEKMQ (reference sequence). V was clipped by 5 bases and J by 7 bases; unmatched bases: 15. This CDR3 spans 17 amino acids. The authors ran a second PCR of 7 to 11 cycles using a sample-barcoded 5' primer and a J-beta primer mix. Every cDNA was tagged by a template-switch adaptor with 12 random nucleotides. TCRdb re-called the 5' RACE reads through MiXCR, storing one row per CDR3 protein. The data show 1,800,000 or so distinct CDR3 sequences, with 30% to 40% seen just once and roughly 23% held by the top ten. Note on this clonotype: The antigen is not known.

The sequenced sample was blood. The source is a human donor in good health. The rearrangement uses TRBV13 and TRBJ2-1; 9 bases are a match to TRBD2. The CDR3 spells CASSPPRGAGGQNEQFF. In DNA, the CDR3 is TGTGCCAGCAGCCCGCCCCGGGGGGCGGGGGGGCAGAATGAGCAGTTCTTC.